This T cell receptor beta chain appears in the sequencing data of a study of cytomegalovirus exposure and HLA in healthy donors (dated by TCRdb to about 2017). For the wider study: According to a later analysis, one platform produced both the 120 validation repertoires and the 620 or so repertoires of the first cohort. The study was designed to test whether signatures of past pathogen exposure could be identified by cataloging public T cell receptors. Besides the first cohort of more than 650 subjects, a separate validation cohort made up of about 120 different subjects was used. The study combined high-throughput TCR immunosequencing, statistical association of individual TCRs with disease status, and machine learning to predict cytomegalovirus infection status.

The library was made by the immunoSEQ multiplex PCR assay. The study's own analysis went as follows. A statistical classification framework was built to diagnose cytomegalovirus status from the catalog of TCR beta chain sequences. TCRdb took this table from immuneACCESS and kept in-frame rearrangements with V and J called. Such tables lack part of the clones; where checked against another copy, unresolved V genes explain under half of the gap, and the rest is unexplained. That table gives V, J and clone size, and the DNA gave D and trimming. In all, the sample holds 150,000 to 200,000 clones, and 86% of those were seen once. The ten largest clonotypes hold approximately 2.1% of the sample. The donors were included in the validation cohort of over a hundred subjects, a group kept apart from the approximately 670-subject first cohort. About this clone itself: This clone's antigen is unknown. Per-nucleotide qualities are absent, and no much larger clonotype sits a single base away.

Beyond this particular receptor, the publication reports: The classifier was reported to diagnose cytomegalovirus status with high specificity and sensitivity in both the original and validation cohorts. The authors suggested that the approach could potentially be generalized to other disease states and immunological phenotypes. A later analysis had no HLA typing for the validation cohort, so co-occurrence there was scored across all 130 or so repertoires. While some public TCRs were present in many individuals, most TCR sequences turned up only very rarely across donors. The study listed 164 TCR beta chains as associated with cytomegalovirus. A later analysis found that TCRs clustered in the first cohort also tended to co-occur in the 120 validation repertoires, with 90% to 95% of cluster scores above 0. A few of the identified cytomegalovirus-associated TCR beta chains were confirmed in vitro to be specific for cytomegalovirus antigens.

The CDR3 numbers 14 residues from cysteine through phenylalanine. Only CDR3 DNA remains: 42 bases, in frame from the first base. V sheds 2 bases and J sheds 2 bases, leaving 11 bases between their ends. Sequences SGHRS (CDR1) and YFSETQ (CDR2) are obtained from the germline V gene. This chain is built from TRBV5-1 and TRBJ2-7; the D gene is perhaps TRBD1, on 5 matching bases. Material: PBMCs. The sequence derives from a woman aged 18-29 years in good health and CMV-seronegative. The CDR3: CASSFKAGPYEQYF. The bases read TGCGCCAGCAGCTTCAAGGCAGGGCCCTACGAGCAGTACTTC.